What follows are 8 T cell receptor beta chains derived from one specimen sequenced in a study of T-cell memory formation after mild COVID-19 (TCRdb year 2021). Library method: 5' RACE. Sequencing was performed on an Illumina NovaSeq 6000. TCRdb's own reprocessing of the public reads used fastp at Q25 and MiXCR and kept productive beta chains. Here each entry gathers all rows of one CDR3 protein and keeps the most common genes and DNA. The sample contains tens of thousands of distinct CDR3 sequences, over 6.5% of them found a single time. About 0.8% of the sample belongs to the ten largest clones. Sequencing used PBMCs or a T cell subset sorted from them (not recorded which). The receptors shown here come from an adult who had mild COVID-19 (a few samples of this study predate the infection). The sample titles of this study are shuffled in the database, so cell type and time point are left out.

This clonotype has at least ten counts. The chain is built from TRBV18 and TRBJ1-1, with TRBD1 identical over 9 bases. Trimming removed 4 bases from V and 1 base from J; junction bases left unmatched: 4. The V gene's germline CDR1 is KGHSH and CDR2 LQKENI. This CDR3 spans 15 amino acids. In DNA, the CDR3 is TGTGCCAGCTCACTAGGACAGGGGAAGAACACTGAAGCTTTCTTT. Translated: CASSLGQGKNTEAFF. The full variable domain, with the rest looked up from reference TRBV18 and TRBJ1-1, is NAGVMQNPRHLVRRRGQEARLRCSPMKGHSHVYWYRQLPEEGLKFMVYLQKENIIDESGMPKERFSAEFPKEGPSILRIQQVVRGDSAAYFCASSLGQGKNTEAFFGQGTRLTVV.

The chain is built from TRBV3-1 and TRBJ1-1, with D possibly being TRBD1 (6 bases). The CDR3 totals 14 residues. CDR1 is LGHDT and CDR2 is YNNKEL in the germline V gene (reference sequence). The V gene lost 1 base and the J gene lost 4 bases, with 10 bases spanning the gap. The CDR3 DNA reads as TGTGCCAGCAGCCAAGGGGGGGGCACCACTGAAGCTTTCTTT. Its protein product is CASSQGGGTTEAFF.

At least ten counts were recorded for this clonotype. This chain uses TRBV6-5 with TRBJ2-7; TRBD2 matches 10 bases. V trimming: 0 bases; J trimming: 3 bases; junction bases outside the gene matches: 2. Per the germline V gene, CDR1 is MNHEY and CDR2 is SVGAGI. This CDR3 has 15 amino acids. CDR3 protein: CASSYSGLADYEQYF. CDR3 coding DNA: TGTGCCAGCAGTTACTCTGGACTAGCGGACTACGAGCAGTACTTC.

This clonotype has at least ten counts. The rearrangement joins TRBV7-9 to TRBJ2-5; tentatively, D is TRBD1 (5 bases). CDR3 length: 13 amino acids. V was cut by 5 bases and J by 5 bases, with 12 bases left in between. Germline values: CDR1 SEHNR, CDR2 FQNEAQ (reference sequence). The CDR3 loop reads CASSRTGLETQYF. CDR3 coding DNA: TGTGCCAGCAGCCGTACAGGTTTGGAGACCCAGTACTTC. Filled out from reference TRBV7-9 and TRBJ2-5, the complete variable domain reads DTGVSQNPRHKITKRGQNVTFRCDPISEHNRLYWYRQTLGQGPEFLTYFQNEAQLEKSRLLSDRFSAERPKGSFSTLEIQRTEQGDSAMYLCASSRTGLETQYFGPGTRLLVL.

As concerns this clonotype: One junction end does not reproduce the germline sequence, and a read error may be involved. The CDR3 protein is CASSEGPATTAF. The CDR3 nucleotides are TGTGCCAGCAGTGAAGGGCCAGCAACGACCGCCTTC. The chain is built from TRBV2 and TRBJ1-2; D is uncertain. Looked up from germline, CDR1 is SNHLY and CDR2 is FYNNEI. CDR3 length: 12 residues.

The chain combines TRBV3-1 with TRBJ2-4, with D perhaps matching TRBD1 (6 bases). This CDR3 contains 16 residues. V shed 1 base and J shed 3 bases, with 13 bases lying between them. Germline CDR1 reads LGHDT; CDR2 reads YNNKEL (reference sequence). The CDR3 sequence is CASSQGGGMGKNIQYF. As DNA, the CDR3 is TGTGCCAGCAGCCAAGGAGGGGGAATGGGCAAAAACATTCAGTACTTC.

This clonotype was detected ten times or more. The V call is TRBV20-1, the J call TRBJ2-1, with 14 bases matching TRBD2. J lost 5 bases, V lost 6 bases, and 9 bases had no gene match. The CDR3 loop spans 16 amino acids. Germline assignment: CDR1 DFQATT and CDR2 SNEGSKA (reference sequence). CDR3 in DNA: TGCAGTGCCCCGAAGGGACTAGCGGGGGTTCACAATGAGCAGTTCTTC. Protein: CSAPKGLAGVHNEQFF.

This clonotype was detected ten times or more. The CDR3 DNA is TGTGCCAGCAGCTTGTGGGACATCACCAACTATGGCTACACCTTC. Its translation: CASSLWDITNYGYTF. V and J are TRBV5-6 and TRBJ1-2; D may be TRBD1 (6 bases). Germline-derived CDR1 and CDR2 are SGHDT and YYEEEE. Trimming cost V 1 base and J 2 bases, with 12 bases left between them. The CDR3 contains 15 residues.